The rows below give T cell receptor beta chains drawn from one sample of a study of T cells after yellow fever vaccination. TCRdb independently ran MiXCR on the 5' RACE reads; one entry per CDR3 protein. The top ten hold roughly 21% of the sample, which has around 320,000 distinct CDR3 sequences, over 3.5% seen once. The starting material was PBMCs, obtained 15 days after the yellow fever booster vaccination. The receptors stem from a man aged 18 to 30 who received the YFV17D yellow fever vaccine. Both conserved end residues are part of each CDR3. Fields, in order: clone size, D gene, V gene, J gene, CDR3 DNA, CDR3 protein. A D gene is named only where the DNA matches it firmly. Some rows mark clone size as missing; the rest say once, few, many or name a class of expanded clone.

few	.	TRBV10-1	TRBJ2-3	TGCGCCAGCAGAGGGGCGGGCGGTGATACGCAGTATTTT	CASRGAGGDTQYF
few	.	TRBV14	TRBJ2-6	TGTGCCAGCGCGAGATCTGGGGCCAACGTCCTGACTTTC	CASARSGANVLTF
.	.	TRBV18	TRBJ2-1	TGTGCCAGCTCACCAATCCTACTCAATGAGCAGTTCTTC	CASSPILLNEQFF
many	.	TRBV5-1	TRBJ2-2	TGCGCCAGCAGCTTGGGGAGAGGCACCGGGGAGCTGTTTTTT	CASSLGRGTGELFF
many	TRBD1	TRBV4-2	TRBJ2-2	TGTGCCAGCAGCCAGGATGACAGGGGGGACACCGGGGAGCTGTTTTTT	CASSQDDRGDTGELFF
many	.	TRBV29-1	TRBJ1-4	TGCAGCGTTGGCGATGACCAAAAACTGTTTTTT	CSVGDDQKLFF
many	TRBD2	TRBV20-1	TRBJ2-5	TGCAGTGCTTCGCCTAGCGGGGGGTACCAAGAGACCCAGTACTTC	CSASPSGGYQETQYF
few	TRBD1	TRBV18	TRBJ2-1	TGTGCCAGCTCACTAACAGGGGAAGCCTACAATGAGCAGTTCTTC	CASSLTGEAYNEQFF
few	.	TRBV19	TRBJ1-1	TGTGCCAGTAGGACCACCTGGGAGACTGAAGCTTTCTTT	CASRTTWETEAFF
few	.	TRBV6-2/TRBV6-3	TRBJ1-5	TGTGCCAGCAGTAGTGGGGGGGGCTTCAGCAATCAGCCCCAGCATTTT	CASSSGGGFSNQPQHF
few	.	TRBV12-3/TRBV12-4	TRBJ1-4	TGTGCCAGCAGTTTAGGCGGGGGCAGTGAAAAACTGTTTTTT	CASSLGGGSEKLFF
many	TRBD1	TRBV6-5	TRBJ2-1	TGTGCCAGCAGTCCCCTCGGAGGGACAGGGGACAATGAGCAGTTCTTC	CASSPLGGTGDNEQFF
few	TRBD2	TRBV7-6	TRBJ2-5	TGTGCCAGCAGCTTAAATCGCCGCACATATCGGGGGGGAGAGACCCAGTACTTC	CASSLNRRTYRGGETQYF
few	TRBD1	TRBV5-1	TRBJ2-3	TGCGCCAGCAGCACTGACAGGGATTATACTAGCACAGATACGCAGTATTTT	CASSTDRDYTSTDTQYF
.	.	TRBV7-8	TRBJ2-3	TGTGCCAGCAGCCCCCGGACCCCACTAGGTCGGAGCGCAGATACGCAGTATTTT	CASSPRTPLGRSADTQYF
.	.	TRBV28	TRBJ1-2	TGTGCCAGCAGTCCACCGGGACTGAGCTATGGCTACACCTTC	CASSPPGLSYGYTF
few	TRBD1	TRBV7-2	TRBJ1-2	TGTGCCAGCAGCCTCCCTGGGACAGGGTCCTATGGCTACACCTTC	CASSLPGTGSYGYTF
few	TRBD1	TRBV12-3/TRBV12-4	TRBJ1-2	TGTGCCAGCAGTCTAACCCCGGGACAGGGGCAAGAAGCTAACTATGGCTACACCTTC	CASSLTPGQGQEANYGYTF
.	TRBD1	TRBV7-3	TRBJ2-1	TGTGCCAGCAGCCCCGACAGGGAATACAATGAGCAGTTCTTC	CASSPDREYNEQFF
many	.	TRBV12-3/TRBV12-4	TRBJ2-5	TGTGCCAGCACCCAGGGATGGGAAGAGACCCAGTACTTC	CASTQGWEETQYF
few	.	TRBV7-2	TRBJ2-7	TGTGCCAGCAGCTTAGTGACAAGTATCAGCTACGAGCAGTACTTC	CASSLVTSISYEQYF
.	TRBD2	TRBV9	TRBJ2-5	TGTGCCAGCAGCATTTCTAGCGGGGGGCCGCAAGAGACCCAGTACTTC	CASSISSGGPQETQYF
many	TRBD1	TRBV27	TRBJ2-1	TGTGCCAGCAGTGTCCCGGGACAGGGGGCCAGTGAGCAGTTCTTC	CASSVPGQGASEQFF
many	.	TRBV12-3/TRBV12-4	TRBJ1-2	TGTGCCAGCAGTGGCTTTGGCCCCACCTATTACGGCTACACCTTC	CASSGFGPTYYGYTF
few	.	TRBV9	TRBJ1-4	TGTGCCAGCAGCGGGACAACAACTAATGAAAAACTGTTTTTT	CASSGTTTNEKLFF
many	TRBD2	TRBV6-2/TRBV6-3	TRBJ2-5	TGTGCCAGCAGCCTCGGACTAGCGGGGGTGGGGACCCAGTACTTC	CASSLGLAGVGTQYF
.	TRBD1	TRBV6-2/TRBV6-3	TRBJ1-5	TGTGCCAGCAGGCCCACGGGACAGGGGGTTCAGCCCCAGCATTTT	CASRPTGQGVQPQHF
many	.	TRBV10-3	TRBJ2-7	TGTGCCATCACCCAGGGGTTGTCCTACGAGCAGTACTTC	CAITQGLSYEQYF
few	.	TRBV3-1	TRBJ2-2	TGTGCCAGCAGCCAAGATGCGGGACACACCGCCACCGGGGAGCTGTTTTTT	CASSQDAGHTATGELFF
many	.	TRBV7-8	TRBJ2-7	TGTGCCAGCAGCTTAATATCCGAGCAGTACTTC	CASSLISEQYF
many	.	TRBV5-1	TRBJ2-1	TGCGCCAGCAGCCTACCTAGGGGGAGCTCCTACAATGAGCAGTTCTTC	CASSLPRGSSYNEQFF
medium-sized	TRBD1	TRBV11-2	TRBJ1-1	TGTGCCAGCAGCTCCCCAGGGGGTACGGCAAGGAACACTGAAGCTTTCTTT	CASSSPGGTARNTEAFF
few	.	TRBV4-3	TRBJ2-5	TGCGCCAGCAGCCAAGGGGGGGGGCCCGAGACCCAGTACTTC	CASSQGGGPETQYF
.	.	TRBV7-2	TRBJ1-2	TGTGCCAGCAGCCCCCCCAGTTCTTGGGGCTACACCTTC	CASSPPSSWGYTF
many	TRBD1	TRBV7-8	TRBJ2-5	TGTGCCAGCAGCTCTCGACAGGGGCAGACCCAGTACTTC	CASSSRQGQTQYF
few	.	TRBV4-2	TRBJ1-5	TGTGCCAGCAGCCAAGCACAAGTGGCGGGCGGAAACAATCAGCCCCAGCATTTT	CASSQAQVAGGNNQPQHF
few	.	TRBV27	TRBJ2-1	TGTGCCAGCACCGGTCCGGGTGAGCAGTTCTTC	CASTGPGEQFF
few	.	TRBV12-3/TRBV12-4	TRBJ1-2	TGTGCCAGCAGTTTACTTTTGACGGTCTATGGCTACACCTTC	CASSLLLTVYGYTF
.	TRBD1	TRBV20-1	TRBJ1-2	TGCAGTGCTCCGAAGACAGGGAGCGGCTACACCTTC	CSAPKTGSGYTF
.	TRBD1	TRBV7-3	TRBJ1-1	TGTGCCAGCAGCCCTGACAGGGGATCCACTGAAGCTTTCTTT	CASSPDRGSTEAFF
.	.	TRBV7-7	TRBJ2-5	TGTGCTAGCAGCCCCCGAGGGGTCGGAGAGACCCAGTACTTC	CASSPRGVGETQYF
many	.	TRBV20-1	TRBJ1-3	TGCAGTGCCAAGCAGGGAACTACTGGAAACACCATATATTTT	CSAKQGTTGNTIYF
many	.	TRBV5-6	TRBJ2-2	TGTGCCAGCAGCTTGGCGGCAGTCGTCGGCACCGGGGAGCTGTTTTTT	CASSLAAVVGTGELFF
many	TRBD1	TRBV5-1	TRBJ2-7	TGCGCCAGCAGCCACCCCGGGACAGGGGGTTACGAGCAGTACTTC	CASSHPGTGGYEQYF
many	TRBD2	TRBV9	TRBJ2-7	TGTGCCAGCAGCGTAGCGGGGGGGCCTGGCGAGCAGTACTTC	CASSVAGGPGEQYF